This T cell receptor beta chain was retrieved from a study of blood T cell repertoires in COVID-19. Study background: PBMCs, B-cell-depleted T cells, or T cells provided the cDNA or gDNA that made up the material.

Donors in Cohort 3 who had recovered were those with two negative PCRs, healthcare professional clearance, or resolution of their symptoms. This CDR3 contains 17 residues. V shed 1 base and J 6 bases; nucleotides not matched to a gene: 11. Looked up from germline, CDR1 is MGHRA and CDR2 is YSYEKL. In the authors' methods: Using reference gene primer amplification, nucleated cell counts were estimated. The data were produced by immunoSEQ multiplex PCR, yet TCRdb's version contains in-frame clones alone and is incomplete. V and J calls and clone size follow that table, whereas D and trimming were derived from the DNA. In the table there are 150,000 to 200,000 clones, approximately 80% of which are singletons.

The TCR sequence derives from a man aged 45 to 65 who had recovered from COVID-19. The chain joins TRBV4-1 to TRBJ2-4; TRBD1 aligns across 8 bases. Sequences were obtained from PBMCs or T cells enriched from blood (not recorded which). CDR3: CASSQGGTGGLVNIQYF. In DNA, the CDR3 is TGCGCCAGCAGCCAAGGTGGAACAGGGGGTTTGGTAAACATTCAGTACTTC.